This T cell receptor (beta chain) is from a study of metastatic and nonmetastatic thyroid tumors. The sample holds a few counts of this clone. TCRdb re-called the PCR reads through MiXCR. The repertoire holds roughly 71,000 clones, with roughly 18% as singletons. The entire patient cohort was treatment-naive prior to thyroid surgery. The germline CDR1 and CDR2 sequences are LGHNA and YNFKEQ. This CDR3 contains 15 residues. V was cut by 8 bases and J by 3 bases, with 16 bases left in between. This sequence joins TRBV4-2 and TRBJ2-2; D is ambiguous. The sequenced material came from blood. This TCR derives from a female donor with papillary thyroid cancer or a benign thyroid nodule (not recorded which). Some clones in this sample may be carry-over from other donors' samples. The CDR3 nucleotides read TGTGCCAGCGGATCAGTAAAGAGCTACACCGGGGAGCTGTTTTTT. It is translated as CASGSVKSYTGELFF.